The clone carrying this TCR beta chain was counted only a few times. Deletions cut 4 bases from V and 1 base from J, with 14 bases between. The germline gives CDR1 SGHDT, CDR2 YYEEEE. The CDR3 extends over 15 amino acids. Amplification yielded TCR beta CDR3 regions, with RNA transcripts as the source. The HTBI primer set served for first-round RT-PCR of the TCR CDR3. TCRdb redid the calling of the multiplex PCR reads with MiXCR, one entry per CDR3 protein. The table records hundreds of thousands of distinct CDR3 sequences, over 35% of them present only once. The sample belongs to a study of T cells in Graves' hyperthyroidism and ophthalmopathy.

The specimen was blood. The rearrangement links TRBV5-6 to TRBJ1-1; TRBD1 is a possible D gene (5 bases). The source is a man in his late teens or twenties with Graves' hyperthyroidism. The CDR3 nucleotides are TGTGCCAGCAGCCACCCGGGGGAGGGGAACACTGAAGCTTTCTTT. Translating gives CASSHPGEGNTEAFF. The entire variable domain, with the rest obtained from reference TRBV5-6 and TRBJ1-1, is as follows: DAGVTQSPTHLIKTRGQQVTLRCSPKSGHDTVSWYQQALGQGPQFIFQYYEEEERQRGNFPDRFSGHQFPNYSSELNVNALLLGDSALYLCASSHPGEGNTEAFFGQGTRLTVV.